One sample yielded the 18 T cell receptor beta chains listed below, sequenced in a study of blood T cells in healthy people across ages. PCR was performed a second time for about 6 to 12 cycles using a sample-barcoded 5' primer and a J-beta primer mix. TCRdb re-derived calls from the 5' RACE reads in MiXCR, one entry per CDR3 protein. The sample includes about 720,000 distinct CDR3 sequences, 22% of them seen just once. The sequencing sample was made of blood. These TCRs come from a man between 70 and 80 years old in good health.

CDR3: CASSFALGGQPQHF. CDR3 DNA: TGTGCCAGCAGTTTTGCCCTCGGTGGGCAGCCCCAGCATTTT. V is TRBV12-3 or TRBV12-4 and J is TRBJ1-5; D gene ambiguous. The CDR3 totals 14 residues. The germline V and J ends were trimmed by 3 bases and 7 bases, with 13 bases remaining between them.

This clonotype turned up a few times. The chain joins TRBV18 to TRBJ1-4; D gene unclear. V lost 5 bases and J 4 bases, leaving 8 bases between the germline ends. The length of the CDR3 is 13 residues. Germline V CDR1 and CDR2: KGHSH, LQKENI. In DNA, the CDR3 is TGTGCCAGCTCAATTGGGATTAATGAAAAACTGTTTTTT. It codes for CASSIGINEKLFF.

This clonotype was recorded at least ten times. V gene TRBV14 combines with J gene TRBJ2-7; D is possibly TRBD1 (5 bases). The CDR3 is 15 residues long. CDR1 is SGHDN and CDR2 is FVKESK in the germline V gene. Trimming took 6 bases from V and 1 from J, leaving 16 bases between them. CDR3 bases: TGTGCCAGCAGATTCAAGGGGTCTTCGTCCTACGAGCAGTACGTC. Translation: CASRFKGSSSYEQYV.

The chain has TRBV5-1 and TRBJ1-1; the D gene is possibly TRBD1 (5 bases). The germline gives CDR1 SGHRS, CDR2 YFSETQ. Trimming pared 4 bases from V and 6 bases from J, leaving 16 bases between. The CDR3 has 14 amino acids. As DNA, the CDR3 is TGCGCCAGCAGCCAGAGCGGGGCCGCCGCTGAAGCTTTCTTT. Its protein product is CASSQSGAAAEAFF.

Only a few counts were recorded for this clonotype. This sequence joins TRBV5-1 and TRBJ2-1; TRBD2 matches 10 bases. V lost 1 base, J lost 6 bases, and 10 bases stayed unmatched. CDR1 and CDR2 (germline): SGHRS, YFSETQ. This CDR3 comprises 17 residues. CDR3 residues: CASSLNAASGGANEQFF. DNA of the CDR3: TGCGCCAGCAGCTTGAATGCGGCGAGCGGGGGGGCCAATGAGCAGTTCTTC.

The chain combines TRBV7-2 with TRBJ1-2, with 10 bases matching TRBD1. The CDR3 loop spans 16 amino acids. Germline lookup yields CDR1 SGHTA and CDR2 FQGNSA. Losses at the gene ends were 3 bases for V and 7 bases for J; bases not matched to a gene: 11. CDR3 nucleotides: TGTGCCAGCAGCTTGCTAAGACAGGGGGCGTCGGTTGGCTACACCTTC. Residues: CASSLLRQGASVGYTF.

This clonotype showed up just a few times. V gene TRBV12-3 or TRBV12-4 combines with J gene TRBJ1-1, with a weak D call TRBD1 (6 bases). Between the trimmed V and J ends, which lost 6 bases and 11 bases, there was a span of 25 bases. The CDR3 is 15 residues long. The DNA for the CDR3 is TGTGCCAGCAGCGACTCCGGGGGCCCGCTTCAGCTCGCTTTCTTT. It codes for CASSDSGGPLQLAFF.

This clonotype appeared many times. The chain combines TRBV18 with TRBJ1-1; D remains unclear. The CDR3 loop spans 14 amino acids. V lost 3 bases and J 1 base, leaving 9 bases between the germline ends. CDR1 and CDR2 (germline): KGHSH, LQKENI. The CDR3: CASSPQTSNTEAFF. The DNA of the CDR3 is TGTGCCAGCTCACCTCAGACATCGAACACTGAAGCTTTCTTT.

The table lists this clonotype with a few counts. This rearrangement joins TRBV7-2 to TRBJ1-3; D might be TRBD1 (5 bases). Between the trimmed V and J ends, which lost 5 bases and 4 bases, there was a span of 12 bases. The CDR3 covers 14 residues. CDR1 SGHTA and CDR2 FQGNSA come from the germline V gene. CDR3 nucleotides: TGTGCCAGCAGCCCCTCCGACAGCGGAAACACCATATATTTT. Protein product: CASSPSDSGNTIYF.

This clonotype was seen a few times. V is TRBV10-3 and J is TRBJ2-3, with unresolved D. This CDR3 region has 13 residues. The germline V and J ends were trimmed by 7 bases and 0 bases, with 8 bases remaining between them. Germline CDR1 is ENHRY and CDR2 is SYGVKD. DNA for the CDR3: TGTGCCATCAAAGACTCTAGCACAGATACGCAGTATTTT. This sequence encodes CAIKDSSTDTQYF.

This chain links TRBV20-1 with TRBJ2-7, with 8 bases matching TRBD2. The trim removed 6 bases at V and 1 base at J, leaving 8 bases unmatched. CDR3 length: 14 residues. Germline V gives CDR1 DFQATT, CDR2 SNEGSKA (reference sequence). The CDR3 spells CSASPSGSSYEQYV. Written as DNA, the CDR3 is TGCAGTGCCTCGCCCAGCGGGAGTTCCTACGAGCAGTACGTC.

The V gene is TRBV12-3 or TRBV12-4, the J gene TRBJ1-1; D is undetermined. The CDR3 has 13 residues. V lost 8 bases to trimming and J lost 1 base, with 11 bases between them. DNA for the CDR3: TGTGCCAGCCGCCGGGCTGAGAACACTGAAGCTTTCTTT. Amino acids: CASRRAENTEAFF.

The chain couples TRBV5-1 to TRBJ2-3, with 13 positions matching TRBD2. V gave up 4 bases and J gave up 6 bases; unmatched junction bases: 5. The CDR3 is made up of 15 amino acids. Germline V gene sequence: CDR1 SGHRS, CDR2 YFSETQ. In DNA, the CDR3 is TGCGCCAGCAGCGAGTCGACTAGCGGGAGGGATACGCAGTATTTT. Translation: CASSESTSGRDTQYF.

The V and J genes are TRBV20-1 and TRBJ2-3; TRBD2 is a possible D gene (5 bases). V shed 5 bases and J shed 4 bases, with 19 bases lying between them. The CDR3 covers 15 residues. Germline lookup yields CDR1 DFQATT and CDR2 SNEGSKA (reference sequence). The CDR3 DNA is TGCAGTGCTTTCCTCTGGTCCCGGGAACCAGATACGCAGTATTTT. Translated: CSAFLWSREPDTQYF.

CDR3 loop: CASSLGVGYSYNEQFF. DNA of the CDR3: TGCGCCAGCAGCTTGGGGGTCGGGTACTCCTACAATGAGCAGTTCTTC. The chain is built from TRBV5-1 and TRBJ2-1; D unresolved. CDR1 SGHRS and CDR2 YFSETQ come from the germline V gene. The germline V and J ends were trimmed by 0 bases and 0 bases, with 10 bases remaining between them. This CDR3 comprises 16 residues. Full variable domain (missing parts from reference TRBV5-1 and TRBJ2-1): KAGVTQTPRYLIKTRGQQVTLSCSPISGHRSVSWYQQTPGQGLQFLFEYFSETQRNKGNFPGRFSGRQFSNSRSEMNVSTLELGDSALYLCASSLGVGYSYNEQFFGPGTRLTVL.

This chain joins TRBV6-1 and TRBJ2-5; weak D call: TRBD2 (7 bases). The germline V and J ends were trimmed by 6 bases and 2 bases, with 19 bases remaining between them. The CDR3 has 16 residues. Looked up from germline, CDR1 is MNHNS and CDR2 is SASEGT. CDR3 protein: CASRKGGAGSQETQYF. The DNA for the CDR3 is TGTGCCAGCAGAAAGGGGGGAGCGGGGAGTCAAGAGACCCAGTACTTC.

This clonotype was seen more than once but under ten times. The chain couples TRBV25-1 to TRBJ2-1; TRBD1 matches at 10 bases. This CDR3 spans 16 amino acids. Germline trimming cut 3 bases from V and 6 bases from J; bases unmatched to any gene: 8. Germline-derived CDR1 and CDR2 are MGHDK and SYGVNS. DNA of the CDR3: TGTGCCAGCAGTGACCCGGGGGGACAGGGGCGCAATGAGCAGTTCTTC. This sequence encodes CASSDPGGQGRNEQFF.

The J gene is TRBJ1-4, the V gene TRBV27; TRBD1 matches 8 bases. The germline V gene encodes CDR1 MNHEY and CDR2 SMNVEV (reference sequence). This CDR3 has 16 residues. V shed 5 bases and J 7 bases; nucleotides not matched to a gene: 12. CDR3 DNA sequence: TGTGCCAGCAGTCCGCCTAGGACAGGGCCTCTTGAAAAACTGTTTTTT. Amino acids: CASSPPRTGPLEKLFF.